A single sample gave rise to the 23 T cell receptor beta chains below, sequenced in a study of blood T cell repertoires in COVID-19 (dated by TCRdb to the early 2020s). Receptors were amplified or captured by the immunoSEQ multiplex PCR assay. Drawn from immuneACCESS, this table holds only the in-frame rearrangements with V and J called that TCRdb kept. Clones are partly lost; checked studies trace under half to an unresolved V gene and leave the rest unexplained. Counted in this sample were about 260,000 clones; 70% to 90% of them appeared once. The ten largest clones add up to around 0.7% of the sample. Material for sequencing was peripheral blood. These receptors were obtained from a human donor in a cohort sampled during active COVID-19.

The V call is TRBV16, the J call TRBJ1-4, with D maybe TRBD1 (6 bases). The CDR3 extends over 14 amino acids. With 0 bases removed from V and 8 bases from J, the gap between germline ends came to 10 bases. CDR1 is KGHSY and CDR2 is FQNENV in the germline V gene. The CDR3 DNA is TGTGCCAGCAGCCAATCGGGGGCCCAAGAAAAACTGTTTTTT. It encodes CASSQSGAQEKLFF.

The chain carries TRBV5-1 and TRBJ1-1, with D unresolved. Between the trimmed V and J ends, which lost 5 bases and 1 base, there was a span of 15 bases. The length of the CDR3 is 15 residues. The V gene's germline CDR1 is SGHRS and CDR2 YFSETQ. The CDR3 DNA sequence: TGCGCCAGCAGGGAGGTTCTTGGAGGGAACACTGAAGCTTTCTTT. Amino acid sequence: CASREVLGGNTEAFF.

This chain's CDR3 is CASSLVARVNYEQYF. The CDR3 DNA sequence: TGTGCCAGCAGCTTAGTCGCCCGGGTCAATTACGAGCAGTACTTC. This chain joins TRBV11-2 and TRBJ2-7; D unresolved. Trimming cost V 1 base and J 4 bases, with 14 bases left between them. Germline V gene data show CDR1 as SGHAT and CDR2 as FQNNGV. The CDR3 sequence is 15 residues long.

This chain links TRBV6-2 or TRBV6-3 with TRBJ2-7; 7 bases align to TRBD2. The CDR3 spans 14 residues. Germline V gene lookup returns CDR1 MNHEY and CDR2 SVGEGT. Trimming removed 1 base from V and 7 bases from J; junction bases left unmatched: 7. This CDR3 is CASSYFLTGGEQYF. CDR3 coding DNA: TGTGCCAGCAGTTACTTTCTTACGGGAGGAGAGCAGTACTTC.

The V call is TRBV6-5, the J call TRBJ2-7; 10 bases fit TRBD2. The CDR3 covers 14 residues. In germline, CDR1 is MNHEY, CDR2 SVGAGI. Trimming at V came to 3 bases and at J to 6 bases, leaving 5 bases not matched to a gene. CDR3 in amino acids: CASSYSGRLVEQYF. The CDR3 DNA sequence: TGTGCCAGCAGTTATAGCGGGAGGCTGGTCGAGCAGTACTTC.

This rearrangement joins TRBV18 to TRBJ1-1; the D is unclear. The CDR3 runs 13 residues. The V end was cut by 5 bases, the J end by 1 base, with 8 bases between. Germline assignment: CDR1 KGHSH and CDR2 LQKENI. In DNA form, the CDR3 reads TGTGCCAGCTCAGTGGCGGAGAACACTGAAGCTTTCTTT. Amino acids: CASSVAENTEAFF.

The gene calls are TRBV27 and TRBJ2-7; a weak D match, TRBD1 (5 bases). The CDR3 has 11 residues. The germline gives CDR1 MNHEY, CDR2 SMNVEV (reference sequence). With 2 bases removed from V and 9 bases from J, the gap between germline ends came to 8 bases. The CDR3 region has the DNA TGTGCCAGCAGTTTAGGGGCACGGCAGTACTTC. Protein: CASSLGARQYF.

This clone has a handful of counts. J is TRBJ2-1 and V is TRBV4-1; 12 nucleotides align to TRBD2. The germline CDR1 and CDR2 sequences are MGHRA and YSYEKL. The CDR3 length is 16 residues. V was pared by 4 bases and J by 5 bases, with 6 bases of the junction left unmatched. The CDR3 sequence: CASSPRRLAGDNEQFF. The DNA of the CDR3 is TGCGCCAGCAGCCCCCGGAGACTAGCGGGAGACAATGAGCAGTTCTTC.

This chain connects TRBV7-8 to TRBJ2-7; D might be TRBD2 (5 bases). V lost 5 bases to trimming and J lost 6 bases, with 17 bases between them. Germline V gene lookup returns CDR1 SGHVS and CDR2 FQNEAQ. CDR3 length: 14 residues. CDR3 sequence: CASSPNNEGTEQYF. The CDR3 bases are TGTGCCAGCAGCCCAAATAATGAGGGCACCGAGCAGTACTTC.

The chain has TRBV10-3 and TRBJ1-2; a possible D gene is TRBD1 (6 bases). The V gene lost 0 bases and the J gene lost 4 bases, with 12 bases spanning the gap. This CDR3 spans 15 amino acids. Germline lookup yields CDR1 ENHRY and CDR2 SYGVKD. The CDR3 sequence is CAISESGQRLYGYTF. CDR3 coding DNA: TGTGCCATCAGTGAGTCAGGACAGAGACTCTATGGCTACACCTTC.

This sequence joins TRBV6-1 and TRBJ1-1, with D tentatively TRBD1 (6 bases). The CDR3 length is 18 residues. The ends were cut back, 4 bases at V and 1 base at J, with 22 bases in the middle. From germline, CDR1 is MNHNS and CDR2 SASEGT. Here the CDR3 DNA reads TGTGCCAGCAGTGTAAATGGGAGACAGGCCCAGGGGAACACTGAAGCTTTCTTT. It translates to CASSVNGRQAQGNTEAFF.

The chain combines TRBV19 with TRBJ2-5; 7 bases are a match to TRBD1. Looked up from germline, CDR1 is LNHDA and CDR2 is SQIVND (reference sequence). Unmatched junction bases numbered 19, after V lost 3 bases and J lost 3 bases. This CDR3 spans 19 amino acids. In DNA, the CDR3 is TGTGCCAGTAGTATCGGGCGAGGGGGCCACCTCCGACAAGAAGAGACCCAGTACTTC. Translating gives CASSIGRGGHLRQEETQYF.

V is TRBV4-2 and J is TRBJ2-5, with 8 bases fitting TRBD2. The germline V gene encodes CDR1 LGHNA and CDR2 YNFKEQ. V gave up 4 bases and J gave up 6 bases; unmatched junction bases: 19. This CDR3 is 18 amino acids long. The CDR3 nucleotides read TGTGCCAGCAGCCGAATGTGGGTTACTAGCGGACAAGGACAGACCCAGTACTTC. Protein product: CASSRMWVTSGQGQTQYF.

This chain joins TRBV4-2 and TRBJ2-1; weak D call: TRBD2 (5 bases). V was trimmed by 0 bases and J by 1 base, leaving 13 bases between them. The CDR3 is made up of 17 amino acids. Looked up from germline, CDR1 is LGHNA and CDR2 is YNFKEQ. Here the CDR3 reads CASSQDKTGYSYNEQFF. CDR3 DNA sequence: TGTGCCAGCAGCCAAGATAAGACGGGATATTCCTACAATGAGCAGTTCTTC.

This clone was recorded only once. The chain is built from TRBV29-1 and TRBJ1-2; a possible D gene is TRBD1 (6 bases). CDR3 length: 11 residues. Trimming took off 3 bases at V and 4 bases at J, with 6 bases between the two ends. The germline CDR1 and CDR2 sequences are SQVTM and ANQGSEA. The CDR3 DNA is TGCAGCGTTGACAGGGGCTATGGCTACACCTTC. This translates into CSVDRGYGYTF.

The J gene is TRBJ2-7, the V gene TRBV5-5; 8 bases map to TRBD1. Germline CDR1 is SGHKS and CDR2 is YYEKEE (reference sequence). The V and J ends lost 0 bases and 0 bases, in that order; junction bases with no gene match: 2. The CDR3 loop spans 15 amino acids. The CDR3 protein is CASSLVGQGSYEQYF. The CDR3 bases are TGTGCCAGCAGCTTGGTCGGACAGGGCTCCTACGAGCAGTACTTC.

The rearrangement uses TRBV11-2 and TRBJ2-1, with TRBD2 as a possible D gene (5 bases). Trimming removed 4 bases at V and 6 bases at J, with 16 bases between. Germline V gives CDR1 SGHAT, CDR2 FQNNGV. The CDR3 extends over 15 amino acids. CDR3 protein: CASSSLRGSRNEQFF. The CDR3 DNA reads as TGTGCCAGCAGCTCCCTAAGAGGGAGCCGCAATGAGCAGTTCTTC.

The chain couples TRBV5-1 to TRBJ1-1, with 9 bases lining up with TRBD1. Germline lookup yields CDR1 SGHRS and CDR2 YFSETQ. V was clipped by 2 bases and J by 4 bases; unmatched bases: 6. The CDR3 runs to 15 residues. In nucleotides, the CDR3 is TGCGCCAGCAGCTTTGGGGACAGGGATGTCACTGAAGCTTTCTTT. Amino acids: CASSFGDRDVTEAFF.

The gene calls are TRBV11-1 and TRBJ1-1; D gene unclear. V lost 5 bases to trimming and J lost 3 bases, with 7 bases between them. CDR3 size: 12 residues. Looked up from germline, CDR1 is SGHAT and CDR2 is FQDESV (reference sequence). CDR3 in amino acids: CASSTRHTEAFF. For the CDR3, the DNA is TGTGCCAGCAGCACTAGGCACACTGAAGCTTTCTTT.

This clone was counted a single time. V usage is TRBV15 and J usage is TRBJ1-5, with D perhaps matching TRBD1 (5 bases). The germline V gene has CDR1 LNHNV and CDR2 YYDKDF (reference sequence). Trimming left V 0 bases short and J 7 bases short, with 16 bases between. There are 16 residues in the CDR3. The CDR3 nucleotides read TGTGCCACCAGCAGAGATCGTCGGCAGGGCCGGCAGCCCCAGCATTTT. Encoded protein: CATSRDRRQGRQPQHF. The entire variable domain, with the rest obtained from reference TRBV15 and TRBJ1-5, is as follows: DAMVIQNPRYQVTQFGKPVTLSCSQTLNHNVMYWYQQKSSQAPKLLFHYYDKDFNNEADTPDNFQSRRPNTSFCFLDIRSPGLGDTAMYLCATSRDRRQGRQPQHFGDGTRLSIL.

The chain is built from TRBV20-1 and TRBJ2-3; D call uncertain. Germline V lookup: CDR1 DFQATT, CDR2 SNEGSKA (reference sequence). V was clipped by 6 bases and J by 5 bases, with 9 bases between them. This CDR3 is built from 11 residues. This CDR3 reads CSANREDTQYF. The CDR3 DNA reads as TGCAGTGCCAACCGAGAAGATACGCAGTATTTT.

The chain employs TRBV4-1 and TRBJ2-7; 14 bases map to TRBD2. In germline, CDR1 is MGHRA, CDR2 YSYEKL. This CDR3 comprises 17 residues. V shed 3 bases and J 2 bases; nucleotides not matched to a gene: 6. CDR3 residues: CASSHPRLAGGPYEQYF. The CDR3 DNA sequence: TGCGCCAGCAGCCACCCCAGACTAGCGGGAGGGCCCTACGAGCAGTACTTC.

This rearrangement joins TRBV11-3 to TRBJ2-6; unclear D gene. The V end was cut by 5 bases, the J end by 0 bases, with 11 bases between. CDR3 size: 16 residues. Germline CDR1 and CDR2: SGHNT and YENEEA. The CDR3 bases are TGTGCCAGCAGCCACCAACGGAGCTCTGGGGCCAACGTCCTGACTTTC. Translated: CASSHQRSSGANVLTF.